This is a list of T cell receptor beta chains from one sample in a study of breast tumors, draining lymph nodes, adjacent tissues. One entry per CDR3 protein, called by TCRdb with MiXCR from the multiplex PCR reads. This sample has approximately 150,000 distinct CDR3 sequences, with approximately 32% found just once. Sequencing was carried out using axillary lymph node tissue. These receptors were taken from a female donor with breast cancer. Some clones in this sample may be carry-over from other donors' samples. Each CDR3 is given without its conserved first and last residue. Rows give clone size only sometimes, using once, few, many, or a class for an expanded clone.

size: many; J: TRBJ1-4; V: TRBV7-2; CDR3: ASSSKPGYNEKLF
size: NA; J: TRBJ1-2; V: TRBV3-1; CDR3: ASSPRDKNYGYT
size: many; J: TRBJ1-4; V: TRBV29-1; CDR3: SVEVVEKLF
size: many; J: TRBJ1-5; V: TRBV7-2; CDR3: ASSLGFYSNQPQH
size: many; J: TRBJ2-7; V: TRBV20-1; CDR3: SARVRTGSSEQY
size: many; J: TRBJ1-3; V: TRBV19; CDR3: ASGSGDSGNTIY
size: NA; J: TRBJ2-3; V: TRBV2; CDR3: ASNIQGVVTDTQY
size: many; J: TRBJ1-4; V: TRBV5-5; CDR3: ASSPWTSSNEKLF
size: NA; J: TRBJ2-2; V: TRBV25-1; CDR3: ASSELGQYTGELF
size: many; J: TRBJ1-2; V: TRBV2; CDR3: ASSPGWDYGYT
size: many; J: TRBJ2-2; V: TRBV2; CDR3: ASRQGGTGELF
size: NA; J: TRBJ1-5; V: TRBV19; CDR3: ASSGTGGRNQPQH
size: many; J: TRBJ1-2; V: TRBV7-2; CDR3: ASSPGQNYGYT
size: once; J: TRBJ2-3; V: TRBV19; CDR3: ATATGGGTQY
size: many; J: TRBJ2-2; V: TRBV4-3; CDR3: ASSQDRDFTGELF
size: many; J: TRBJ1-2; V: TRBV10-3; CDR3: AITPTGEGNYGYT
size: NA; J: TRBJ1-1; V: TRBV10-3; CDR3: AISESDRGYTEAF
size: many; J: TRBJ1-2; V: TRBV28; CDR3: ASSVFGQGKYGYT
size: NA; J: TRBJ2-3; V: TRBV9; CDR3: ASTPGTSGGLRNEQY
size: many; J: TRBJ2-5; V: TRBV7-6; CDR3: ASRLEETQY
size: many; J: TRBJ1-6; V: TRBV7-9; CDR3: ASSFFLGAGNSPLH
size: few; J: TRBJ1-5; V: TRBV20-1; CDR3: SAGAENQPPH
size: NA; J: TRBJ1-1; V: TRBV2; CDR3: ASTREGTEAF
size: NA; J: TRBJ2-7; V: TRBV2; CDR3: ASSELAGGNYEQY
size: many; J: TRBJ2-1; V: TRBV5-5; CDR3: ASSVGTTNEQF
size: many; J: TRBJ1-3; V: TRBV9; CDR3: ASSVTATDSGNTIY
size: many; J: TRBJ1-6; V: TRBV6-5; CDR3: ASSNKERGHNLNSPLH
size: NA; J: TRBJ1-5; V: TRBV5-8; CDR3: AIKTDDPPQH
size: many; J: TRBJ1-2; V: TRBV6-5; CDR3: ASSSPTTNYGYT
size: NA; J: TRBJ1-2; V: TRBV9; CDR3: ASSADRQGIYGST
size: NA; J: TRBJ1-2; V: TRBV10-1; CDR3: ARRQGPHSYGYT
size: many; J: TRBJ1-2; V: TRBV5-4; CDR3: ASTPAPGQGNYGYT
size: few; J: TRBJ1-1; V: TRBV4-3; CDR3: ASGRGAYTEAF
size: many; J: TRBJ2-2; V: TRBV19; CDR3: ASSLQGTNTGELF
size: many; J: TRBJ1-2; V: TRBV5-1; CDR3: ASSLEGTGAYGYT
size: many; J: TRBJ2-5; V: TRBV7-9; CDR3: ASSFDSETQY
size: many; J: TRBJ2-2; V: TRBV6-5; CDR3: ASRRDGELF
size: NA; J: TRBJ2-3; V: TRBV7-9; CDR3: ASSLAGSTGEKVPQY
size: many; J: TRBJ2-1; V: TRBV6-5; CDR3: ASSYSRAGANEQF